This T cell receptor beta chain originates from a study of T cell responses to AZD1222 COVID-19 vaccine. Method: immunoSEQ multiplex PCR; TCRdb's copy keeps in-frame clones and lacks some. The data show 140,000 to 150,000 clones, about 90% seen once. Findings of the study overall: Recipients of two AZD1222 doses showed rising Spike-specific TCR breadth and depth. Spike as a whole was targeted by vaccine-associated CD4 TCRs, dominant at 160-218 and 743-854.

The CDR3 loop spans 17 amino acids. The germline V gene encodes CDR1 LNHDA and CDR2 SQIVND (reference sequence). J was trimmed by 1 base and V by 6 bases; bases with no gene match: 10. As regards this clone: As yet, its antigen is unknown.

This receptor was obtained from an adult in good health. This rearrangement joins TRBV19 to TRBJ1-5, with 9 bases lining up with TRBD1. The sequenced sample was peripheral blood, obtained on day 0 of MenACWY control vaccination. CDR3 bases: TGTGCCAGTAGCCGGGGGACAGGGAGGAGGAGCAATCAGCCCCAGCATTTT. Translating gives CASSRGTGRRSNQPQHF. The full variable domain, completed using reference TRBV19 and TRBJ1-5, is DGGITQSPKYLFRKEGQNVTLSCEQNLNHDAMYWYRQDPGQGLRLIYYSQIVNDFQKGDIAEGYSVSREKKESFPLTVTSAQKNPTAFYLCASSRGTGRRSNQPQHFGDGTRLSIL.